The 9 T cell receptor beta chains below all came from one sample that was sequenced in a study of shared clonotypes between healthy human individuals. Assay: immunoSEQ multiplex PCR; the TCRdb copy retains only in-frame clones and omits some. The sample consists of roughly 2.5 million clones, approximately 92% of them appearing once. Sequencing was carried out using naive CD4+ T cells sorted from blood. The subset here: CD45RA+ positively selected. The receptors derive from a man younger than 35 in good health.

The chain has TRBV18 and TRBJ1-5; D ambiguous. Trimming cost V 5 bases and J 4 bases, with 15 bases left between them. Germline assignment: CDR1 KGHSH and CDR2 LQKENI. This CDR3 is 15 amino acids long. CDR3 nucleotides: TGTGCCAGCTCATACGCGGCAGGAGTAAATCAGCCCCAGCATTTT. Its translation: CASSYAAGVNQPQHF.

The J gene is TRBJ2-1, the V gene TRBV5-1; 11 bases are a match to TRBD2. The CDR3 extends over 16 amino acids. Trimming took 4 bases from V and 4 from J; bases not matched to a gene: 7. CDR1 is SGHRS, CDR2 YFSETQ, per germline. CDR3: CASSPWTSGPYNEQFF. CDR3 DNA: TGCGCCAGCAGCCCCTGGACTAGCGGGCCTTACAATGAGCAGTTCTTC. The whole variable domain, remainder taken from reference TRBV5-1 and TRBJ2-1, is KAGVTQTPRYLIKTRGQQVTLSCSPISGHRSVSWYQQTPGQGLQFLFEYFSETQRNKGNFPGRFSGRQFSNSRSEMNVSTLELGDSALYLCASSPWTSGPYNEQFFGPGTRLTVL.

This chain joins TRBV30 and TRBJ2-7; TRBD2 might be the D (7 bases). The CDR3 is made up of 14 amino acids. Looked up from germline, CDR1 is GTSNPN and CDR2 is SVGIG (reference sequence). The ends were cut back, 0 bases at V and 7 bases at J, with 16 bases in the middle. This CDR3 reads CAWSVGGGAREQYF. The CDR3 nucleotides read TGTGCCTGGAGTGTGGGAGGGGGGGCTAGGGAGCAGTACTTC. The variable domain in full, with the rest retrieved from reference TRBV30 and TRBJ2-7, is SQTIHQWPATLVQPVGSPLSLECTVEGTSNPNLYWYRQAAGRGLQLLFYSVGIGQISSEVPQNLSASRPQDRQFILSSKKLLLSDSGFYLCAWSVGGGAREQYFGPGTRLTVT.

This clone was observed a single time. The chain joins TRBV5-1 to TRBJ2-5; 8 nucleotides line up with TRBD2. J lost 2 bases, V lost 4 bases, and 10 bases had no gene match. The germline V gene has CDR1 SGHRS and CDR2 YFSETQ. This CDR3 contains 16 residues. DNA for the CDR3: TGCGCCAGCAGCGCGGCATCCACTAGCGGACAAGAGACCCAGTACTTC. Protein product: CASSAASTSGQETQYF.

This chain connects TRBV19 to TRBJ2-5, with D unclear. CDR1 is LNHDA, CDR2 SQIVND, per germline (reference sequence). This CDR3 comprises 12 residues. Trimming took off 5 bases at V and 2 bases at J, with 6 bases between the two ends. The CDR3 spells CASSVGQETQYF. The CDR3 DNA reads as TGTGCCAGTAGTGTAGGGCAAGAGACCCAGTACTTC.

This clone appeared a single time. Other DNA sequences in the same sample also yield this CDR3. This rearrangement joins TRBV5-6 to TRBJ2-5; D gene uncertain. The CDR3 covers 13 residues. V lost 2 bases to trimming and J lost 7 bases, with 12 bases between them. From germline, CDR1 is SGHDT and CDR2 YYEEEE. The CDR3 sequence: CASSFGASGTQYF. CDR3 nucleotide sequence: TGTGCCAGCAGCTTTGGCGCATCTGGGACCCAGTACTTC. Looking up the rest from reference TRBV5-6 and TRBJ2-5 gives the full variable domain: DAGVTQSPTHLIKTRGQQVTLRCSPKSGHDTVSWYQQALGQGPQFIFQYYEEEERQRGNFPDRFSGHQFPNYSSELNVNALLLGDSALYLCASSFGASGTQYFGPGTRLLVL.

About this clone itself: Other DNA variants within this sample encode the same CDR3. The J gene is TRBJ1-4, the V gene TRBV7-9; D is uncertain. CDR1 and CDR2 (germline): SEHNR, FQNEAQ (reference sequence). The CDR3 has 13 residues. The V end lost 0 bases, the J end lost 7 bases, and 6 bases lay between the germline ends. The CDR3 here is CASSLAVGEKLFF. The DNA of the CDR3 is TGTGCCAGCAGCTTAGCGGTCGGTGAAAAACTGTTTTTT.

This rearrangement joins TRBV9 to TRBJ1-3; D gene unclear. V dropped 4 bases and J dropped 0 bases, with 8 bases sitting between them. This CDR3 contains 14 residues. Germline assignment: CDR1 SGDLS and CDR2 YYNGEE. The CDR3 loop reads CASSPGSSGNTIYF. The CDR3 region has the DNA TGTGCCAGCAGCCCCGGGAGCTCTGGAAACACCATATATTTT.

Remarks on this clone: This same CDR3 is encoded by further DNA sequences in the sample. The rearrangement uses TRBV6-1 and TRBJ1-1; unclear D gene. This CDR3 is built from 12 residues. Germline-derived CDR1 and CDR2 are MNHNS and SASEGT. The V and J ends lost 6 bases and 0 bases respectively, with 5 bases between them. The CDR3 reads CASSYLNTEAFF. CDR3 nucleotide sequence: TGTGCCAGCAGCTATCTGAACACTGAAGCTTTCTTT.